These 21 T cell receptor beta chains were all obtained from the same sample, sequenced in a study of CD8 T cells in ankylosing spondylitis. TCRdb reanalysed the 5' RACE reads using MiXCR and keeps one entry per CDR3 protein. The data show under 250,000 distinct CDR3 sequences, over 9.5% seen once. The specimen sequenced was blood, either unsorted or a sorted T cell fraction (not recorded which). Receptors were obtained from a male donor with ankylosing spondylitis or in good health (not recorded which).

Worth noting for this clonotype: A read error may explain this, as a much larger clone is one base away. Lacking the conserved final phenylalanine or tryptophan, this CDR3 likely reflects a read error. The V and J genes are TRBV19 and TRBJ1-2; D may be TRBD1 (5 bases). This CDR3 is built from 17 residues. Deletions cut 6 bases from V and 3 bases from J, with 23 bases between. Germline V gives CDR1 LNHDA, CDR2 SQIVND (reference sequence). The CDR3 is CASSPWAVGTADYGYTL. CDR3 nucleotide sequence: TGTGCCAGTAGCCCCTGGGCGGTCGGGACGGCCGACTATGGCTACACCTTG.

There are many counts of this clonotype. The CDR3 DNA follows: TGTGCCAGCAGCTTAAACTCAAGGGGTGGCTACACCTTC. Translation gives CASSLNSRGGYTF. The chain has TRBV7-2 and TRBJ1-2; the D gene is possibly TRBD1 (5 bases). V was clipped by 2 bases and J by 7 bases, with 11 bases between them. The CDR3 runs to 13 residues. Germline V gene sequence: CDR1 SGHTA, CDR2 FQGNSA.

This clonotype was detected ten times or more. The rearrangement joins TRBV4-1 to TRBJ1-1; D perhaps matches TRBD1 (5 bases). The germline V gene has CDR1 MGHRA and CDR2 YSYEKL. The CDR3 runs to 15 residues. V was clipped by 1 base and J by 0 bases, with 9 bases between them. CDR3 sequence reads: CASSQGGTLNTEAFF. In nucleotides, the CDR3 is TGCGCCAGCAGCCAAGGGGGGACGCTGAACACTGAAGCTTTCTTT.

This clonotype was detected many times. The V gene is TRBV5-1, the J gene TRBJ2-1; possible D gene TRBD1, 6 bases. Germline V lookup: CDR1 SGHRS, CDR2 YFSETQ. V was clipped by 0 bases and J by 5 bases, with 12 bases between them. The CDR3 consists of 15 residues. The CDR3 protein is CASSLAIWDNNEQFF. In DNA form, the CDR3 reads TGCGCCAGCAGCTTGGCAATATGGGACAACAATGAGCAGTTCTTC.

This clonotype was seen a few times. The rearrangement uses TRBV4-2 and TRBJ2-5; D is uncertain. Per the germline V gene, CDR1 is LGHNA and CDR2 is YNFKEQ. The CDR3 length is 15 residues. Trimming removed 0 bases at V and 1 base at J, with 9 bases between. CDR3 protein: CASSQESSIQETQYF. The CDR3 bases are TGTGCCAGCAGCCAAGAGTCCTCGATCCAAGAGACCCAGTACTTC.

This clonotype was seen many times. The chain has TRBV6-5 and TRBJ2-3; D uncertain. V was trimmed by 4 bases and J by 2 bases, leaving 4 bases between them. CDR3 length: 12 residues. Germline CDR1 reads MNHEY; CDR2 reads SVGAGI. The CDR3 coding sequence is TGTGCCAGCAGTTCACCCACAGATACGCAGTATTTT. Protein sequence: CASSSPTDTQYF.

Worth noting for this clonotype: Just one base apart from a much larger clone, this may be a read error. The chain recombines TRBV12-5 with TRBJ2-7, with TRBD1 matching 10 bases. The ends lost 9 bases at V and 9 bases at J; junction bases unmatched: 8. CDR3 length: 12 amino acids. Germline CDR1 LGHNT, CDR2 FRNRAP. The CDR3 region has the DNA TGTGCTAGCCTTGGGACAGGGGCCGCGCAGTACTTC. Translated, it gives CASLGTGAAQYF.

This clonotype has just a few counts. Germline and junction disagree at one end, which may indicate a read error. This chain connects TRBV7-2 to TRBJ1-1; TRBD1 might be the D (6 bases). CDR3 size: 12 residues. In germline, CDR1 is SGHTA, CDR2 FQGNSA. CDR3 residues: CASSLGTGAAYF. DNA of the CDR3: TGTGCCAGCAGCTTAGGGACGGGGGCTGCCTACTTT.

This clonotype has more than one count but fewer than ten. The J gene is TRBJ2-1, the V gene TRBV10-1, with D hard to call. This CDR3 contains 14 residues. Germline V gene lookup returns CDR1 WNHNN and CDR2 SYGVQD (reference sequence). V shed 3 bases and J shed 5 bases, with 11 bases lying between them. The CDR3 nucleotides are TGCGCCAGCAGTGAAATGGGCCCCAACAATGAGCAGTTCTTC. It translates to CASSEMGPNNEQFF.

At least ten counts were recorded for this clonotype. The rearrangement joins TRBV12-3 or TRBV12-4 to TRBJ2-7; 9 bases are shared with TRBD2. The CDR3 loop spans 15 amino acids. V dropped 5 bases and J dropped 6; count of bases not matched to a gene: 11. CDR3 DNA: TGTGCCAGCAGTCCCGGGGGCGGGGGGGCCGGCGAGCAGTACTTC. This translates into CASSPGGGGAGEQYF.

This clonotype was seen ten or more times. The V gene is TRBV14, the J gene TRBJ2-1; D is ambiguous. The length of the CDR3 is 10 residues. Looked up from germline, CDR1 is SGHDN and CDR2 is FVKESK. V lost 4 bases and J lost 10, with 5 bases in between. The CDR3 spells CASSREEQFF. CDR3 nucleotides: TGTGCCAGCAGCCGAGAAGAGCAGTTCTTC.

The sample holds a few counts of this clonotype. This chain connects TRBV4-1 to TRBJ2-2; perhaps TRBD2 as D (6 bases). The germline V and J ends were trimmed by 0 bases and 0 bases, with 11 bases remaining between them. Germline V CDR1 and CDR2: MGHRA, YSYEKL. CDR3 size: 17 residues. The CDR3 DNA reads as TGCGCCAGCAGCCAAGAGTTAGTAGCGGCGAACACCGGGGAGCTGTTTTTT. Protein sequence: CASSQELVAANTGELFF.

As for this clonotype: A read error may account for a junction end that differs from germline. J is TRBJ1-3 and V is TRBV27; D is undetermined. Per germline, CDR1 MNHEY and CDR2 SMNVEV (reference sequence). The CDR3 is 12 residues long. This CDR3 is CTSSRPNDTIYF. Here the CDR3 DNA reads TGCACCAGCAGTAGGCCGAACGACACCATATATTTT.

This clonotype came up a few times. This chain's CDR3 is CASRRGASALGSEAFF. In DNA, the CDR3 is TGTGCCAGCCGTCGGGGGGCCTCAGCCTTAGGCTCTGAAGCTTTCTTT. The rearrangement links TRBV19 to TRBJ1-1; weak D call: TRBD1 (6 bases). Looked up from germline, CDR1 is LNHDA and CDR2 is SQIVND (reference sequence). The ends were cut back, 9 bases at V and 6 bases at J, with 26 bases in the middle. This CDR3 is 16 amino acids long.

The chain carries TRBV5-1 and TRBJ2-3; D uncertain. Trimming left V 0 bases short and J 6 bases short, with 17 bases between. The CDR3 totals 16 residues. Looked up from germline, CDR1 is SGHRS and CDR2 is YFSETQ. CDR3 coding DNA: TGCGCCAGCAGCTTGGAGCCGACCCCGGCGAGGGATACGCAGTATTTT. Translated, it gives CASSLEPTPARDTQYF.

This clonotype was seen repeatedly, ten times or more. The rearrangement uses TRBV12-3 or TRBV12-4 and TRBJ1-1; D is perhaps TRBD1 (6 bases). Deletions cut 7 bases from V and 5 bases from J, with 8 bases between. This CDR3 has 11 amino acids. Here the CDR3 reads CASTQGTEAFF. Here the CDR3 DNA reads TGTGCCAGCACTCAGGGGACTGAAGCTTTCTTT.

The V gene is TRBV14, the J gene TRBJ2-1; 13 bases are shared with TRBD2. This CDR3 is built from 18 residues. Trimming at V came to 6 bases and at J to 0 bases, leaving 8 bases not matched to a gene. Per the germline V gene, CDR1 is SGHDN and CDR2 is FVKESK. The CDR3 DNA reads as TGTGCCAGCAGTCGAGGACTAGCGGGGGCCCCCTCCTACAATGAGCAGTTCTTC. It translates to CASSRGLAGAPSYNEQFF.

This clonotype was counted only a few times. The DNA of the CDR3 is TGTGCCAGTAGTAGACTAGCGAACAATGAGCAGTTCTTC. It specifies CASSRLANNEQFF. The V call is TRBV19, the J call TRBJ2-1, with 8 bases identical to TRBD2. This CDR3 spans 13 amino acids. Germline CDR1 is LNHDA and CDR2 is SQIVND (reference sequence). The ends lost 4 bases at V and 5 bases at J; junction bases unmatched: 1.

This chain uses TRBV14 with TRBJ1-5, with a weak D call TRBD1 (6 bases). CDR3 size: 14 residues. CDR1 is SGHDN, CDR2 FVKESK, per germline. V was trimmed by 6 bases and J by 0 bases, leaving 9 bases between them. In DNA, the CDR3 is TGTGCCAGCAGTCGGGACACTAGCAATCAGCCCCAGCATTTT. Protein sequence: CASSRDTSNQPQHF.

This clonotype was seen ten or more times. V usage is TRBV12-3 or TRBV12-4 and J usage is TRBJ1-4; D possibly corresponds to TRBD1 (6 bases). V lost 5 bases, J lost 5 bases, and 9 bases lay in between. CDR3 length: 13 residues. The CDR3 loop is CASSTGLNEKLFF. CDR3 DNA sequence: TGTGCCAGCAGTACAGGGCTGAATGAAAAACTGTTTTTT.

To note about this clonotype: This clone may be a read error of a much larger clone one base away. Written as DNA, the CDR3 is TGTGATAGTGGCAAAGGACAGGGAATAGACACCGGGGAGCTGTTTTTT. It yields the protein CDSGKGQGIDTGELFF. The chain uses TRBV12-5 and TRBJ2-2; 8 bases map to TRBD1. CDR3 length: 16 amino acids. The germline V gene encodes CDR1 LGHNT and CDR2 FRNRAP.